These T cell receptor beta chains were read from a single sample in a study of blood T cell repertoires in COVID-19. This table comes from immunoSEQ multiplex PCR, and its TCRdb copy is limited to in-frame clones, with some not included. This table has fewer than 250,000 clones, 80% to 90% appearing once. The sample consisted of peripheral blood. The receptors here all came from a man aged 50-60 years with acute or convalescent COVID-19. Each CDR3 is given with its conserved first and last residue. Each record gives: J gene, CDR3 length, D gene, clone size, V gene, CDR3 protein, CDR3 DNA. D genes are given only for firm matches. Only some rows state a clone size, as once, few, many or a class for expanded clones.

TRBJ2-1,15,TRBD2,.,TRBV19,CASRKLAGDYGEQFF,TGTGCCAGTAGGAAACTAGCGGGAGATTACGGTGAGCAGTTCTTC
TRBJ1-4,17,TRBD1,few,TRBV7-8,CASSLLDRGLPNEKLFF,TGTGCCAGCAGCTTACTGGACAGGGGGCTACCTAATGAAAAACTGTTTTTT
TRBJ2-7,14,.,.,TRBV10-3,CAISDKGAVYEQYF,TGTGCCATCAGTGATAAGGGAGCGGTCTACGAGCAGTACTTC
TRBJ1-1,15,.,.,TRBV6-5,CASSYSLMMNTEAFF,TGTGCCAGCAGTTATAGTTTGATGATGAACACTGAAGCTTTCTTT
TRBJ2-7,14,TRBD2,.,TRBV19,CASSIRDYDYEQYF,TGTGCCAGTAGTATAAGGGACTACGACTACGAGCAGTACTTC
TRBJ1-2,14,TRBD1,.,TRBV5-6,CASSPDRGTYGYTF,TGTGCCAGCAGCCCCGACAGGGGGACCTATGGCTACACCTTC
TRBJ2-2,15,TRBD2,.,TRBV6-5,CASDQREVRTGELFF,TGTGCCAGCGACCAGCGGGAAGTAAGAACCGGGGAGCTGTTTTTT
TRBJ2-7,14,.,few,TRBV6-2/TRBV6-3,CASSYPGSAYEQYF,TGTGCCAGCAGTTACCCCGGGAGCGCCTACGAGCAGTACTTC
TRBJ2-7,14,TRBD1,.,TRBV29-1,CSVVFPGGTHEQYF,TGCAGCGTTGTCTTCCCAGGGGGAACGCACGAGCAGTACTTC
TRBJ1-3,14,.,.,TRBV5-1,CASRGAGPGNTIYF,TGCGCCAGCAGGGGGGCAGGTCCTGGAAACACCATATATTTT
TRBJ2-7,13,.,few,TRBV29-1,CSVSKEIFYEQYF,TGCAGCGTTTCTAAAGAGATCTTCTACGAGCAGTACTTC
TRBJ2-2,17,TRBD2,.,TRBV5-1,CASSLPGTSGFEGELFF,TGCGCCAGCAGCTTGCCCGGGACTAGCGGGTTTGAGGGGGAGCTGTTTTTT
TRBJ1-2,14,TRBD1,.,TRBV6-5,CASSPSRDRGGYTF,TGTGCCAGCAGTCCCAGTAGGGACAGGGGGGGCTACACCTTC
TRBJ2-3,15,.,.,TRBV6-5,CASSYAGIVTDTQYF,TGTGCCAGCAGTTACGCGGGAATTGTCACAGATACGCAGTATTTT
TRBJ2-5,15,TRBD1,.,TRBV5-6,CASSLYTGGLETQYF,TGTGCCAGCAGCTTATATACAGGGGGACTTGAGACCCAGTACTTC
TRBJ2-6,13,.,.,TRBV19,CASMAPGANVLTF,TGTGCCAGTATGGCCCCTGGGGCCAACGTCCTGACTTTC
TRBJ1-1,13,TRBD1,.,TRBV11-2,CASSLATGAEAFF,TGTGCCAGCAGCTTAGCGACAGGGGCGGAAGCTTTCTTT
TRBJ2-5,13,TRBD2,.,TRBV9,CASSGSGTETQYF,TGTGCCAGCAGCGGTAGCGGGACCGAGACCCAGTACTTC
TRBJ1-2,13,.,.,TRBV29-1,CSVEDPANYGYTF,TGCAGCGTCGAGGATCCAGCTAACTATGGCTACACCTTC
TRBJ1-5,15,.,.,TRBV7-9,CASSLTGNSNQPQHF,TGTGCCAGCAGCCTTACAGGGAATAGCAATCAGCCCCAGCATTTT
TRBJ1-1,16,TRBD1,once,TRBV7-9,CASSWIRGLQPSEAFF,TGTGCCAGCAGCTGGATCAGGGGGCTACAGCCATCTGAAGCTTTCTTT
TRBJ2-7,12,.,.,TRBV4-2,CASSQDNREQYF,TGTGCCAGCAGCCAAGATAACAGGGAGCAGTACTTC
TRBJ2-3,13,TRBD1,.,TRBV5-1,CASSDRVGDTQYF,TGCGCCAGCAGCGACAGGGTGGGAGATACGCAGTATTTT
TRBJ2-7,12,.,.,TRBV7-9,CALEGGSYEQYF,TGTGCATTGGAAGGGGGCTCCTACGAGCAGTACTTC
TRBJ2-5,15,TRBD1,once,TRBV6-5,CASSKTGAYQETQYF,TGTGCCAGCAGTAAGACAGGGGCCTACCAAGAGACCCAGTACTTC
TRBJ2-7,15,TRBD2,.,TRBV5-1,CASSLAAGGSYEQYF,TGCGCCAGCAGCTTGGCAGCGGGAGGCTCCTACGAGCAGTACTTC
TRBJ2-5,16,.,.,TRBV4-1,CASSQDRRGYQETQYF,TGCGCCAGCAGCCAAGATAGACGAGGGTACCAAGAGACCCAGTACTTC
TRBJ2-3,16,.,.,TRBV9,CASSVGTDMSTDTQYF,TGTGCCAGCAGCGTAGGGACTGACATGAGCACAGATACGCAGTATTTT
TRBJ1-3,14,.,.,TRBV19,CASRLGTAEDTIYF,TGTGCCAGTAGACTCGGGACTGCAGAGGACACCATATATTTT
TRBJ1-5,17,TRBD1,.,TRBV28,CASSWGQGLYSNQPQHF,TGTGCCAGCAGTTGGGGACAGGGGCTTTATAGCAATCAGCCCCAGCATTTT
TRBJ2-1,14,TRBD2,.,TRBV28,CASPPSGAYNEQFF,TGTGCCAGCCCGCCTAGCGGTGCCTACAATGAGCAGTTCTTC
TRBJ2-7,13,TRBD2,.,TRBV28,CASAASGIYEQYF,TGTGCCAGCGCGGCTAGCGGGATCTACGAGCAGTACTTC
TRBJ1-6,16,.,.,TRBV19,CASSIGGGSYNSPLHF,TGTGCCAGTAGTATAGGAGGGGGCTCCTATAATTCACCCCTCCACTTT
TRBJ1-3,14,.,.,TRBV6-1,CASSERGNGNTIYF,TGTGCCAGCAGTGAACGGGGAAATGGAAACACCATATATTTT
TRBJ2-4,16,.,.,TRBV7-9,CASSLSRGAAKNIQYF,TGTGCCAGCAGTTTAAGCAGGGGAGCGGCCAAAAACATTCAGTACTTC
TRBJ1-1,14,.,.,TRBV9,CASSPWEGKAEAFF,TGTGCCAGCAGCCCCTGGGAGGGAAAGGCTGAAGCTTTCTTT
TRBJ2-3,14,.,once,TRBV30,CAWSVLAYTDTQYF,TGTGCCTGGAGTGTGTTAGCTTACACAGATACGCAGTATTTT
TRBJ2-1,17,TRBD2,.,TRBV5-4,CASSRPLSGSSYNEQFF,TGTGCCAGCAGCAGACCCCTTAGCGGGAGCTCCTACAATGAGCAGTTCTTC
TRBJ1-3,16,TRBD1,.,TRBV18,CASSFGTGGSGNTIYF,TGTGCCAGCTCCTTCGGGACAGGGGGCTCCGGAAACACCATATATTTT
TRBJ1-2,15,.,.,TRBV7-9,CASSLPPRGNYGYTF,TGTGCCAGCAGCTTACCCCCACGGGGGAACTATGGCTACACCTTC
TRBJ2-1,15,.,.,TRBV7-3,CASSLAGLTYNEQFF,TGTGCCAGCAGCTTAGCAGGTTTGACCTACAATGAGCAGTTCTTC
TRBJ2-7,16,TRBD1,.,TRBV9,CASSPQTGEGFYEQYF,TGTGCCAGCAGCCCCCAGACAGGGGAAGGTTTCTACGAGCAGTACTTC
TRBJ2-5,18,TRBD2,.,TRBV27,CASSPKMRTSGSRKTQYF,TGTGCCAGCAGTCCGAAAATGCGGACTAGCGGGAGTCGGAAGACCCAGTACTTC
TRBJ2-5,13,.,.,TRBV24-1,CATSDLGAETQYF,TGTGCCACCAGTGATTTAGGGGCAGAGACCCAGTACTTC
TRBJ1-1,14,.,.,TRBV6-5,CASSYQGGNTEAFF,TGTGCCAGCAGTTACCAGGGAGGGAACACTGAAGCTTTCTTT
TRBJ2-3,15,TRBD1,.,TRBV9,CASSDRTGDTDTQYF,TGTGCCAGCAGCGATCGGACAGGGGACACAGATACGCAGTATTTT
TRBJ1-3,17,TRBD1,.,TRBV12-5,CASGLVPTGGAGNTIYF,TGTGCTAGTGGTTTGGTACCCACAGGGGGCGCAGGAAACACCATATATTTT
TRBJ2-1,11,.,.,TRBV19,CATMGHSWGFF,TGTGCCACCATGGGACACTCCTGGGGGTTCTTC